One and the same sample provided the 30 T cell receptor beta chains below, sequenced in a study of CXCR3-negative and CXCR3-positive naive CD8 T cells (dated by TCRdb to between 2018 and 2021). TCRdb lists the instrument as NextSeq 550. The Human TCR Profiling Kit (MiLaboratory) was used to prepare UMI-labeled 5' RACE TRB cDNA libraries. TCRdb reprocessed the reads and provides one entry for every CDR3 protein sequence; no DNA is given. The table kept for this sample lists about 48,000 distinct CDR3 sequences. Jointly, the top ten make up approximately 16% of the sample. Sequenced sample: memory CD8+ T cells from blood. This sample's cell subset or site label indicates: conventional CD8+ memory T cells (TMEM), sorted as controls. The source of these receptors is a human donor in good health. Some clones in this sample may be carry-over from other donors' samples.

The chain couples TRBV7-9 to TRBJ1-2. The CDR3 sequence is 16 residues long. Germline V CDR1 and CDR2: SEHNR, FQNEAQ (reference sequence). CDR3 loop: CASSPSGPIFWHGYTF. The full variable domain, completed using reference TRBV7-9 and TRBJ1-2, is DTGVSQNPRHKITKRGQNVTFRCDPISEHNRLYWYRQTLGQGPEFLTYFQNEAQLEKSRLLSDRFSAERPKGSFSTLEIQRTEQGDSAMYLCASSPSGPIFWHGYTFGSGTRLTVV.

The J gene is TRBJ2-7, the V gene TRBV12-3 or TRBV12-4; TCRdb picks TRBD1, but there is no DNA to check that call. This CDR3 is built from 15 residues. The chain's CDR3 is CASSLSPSPEGEQYF.

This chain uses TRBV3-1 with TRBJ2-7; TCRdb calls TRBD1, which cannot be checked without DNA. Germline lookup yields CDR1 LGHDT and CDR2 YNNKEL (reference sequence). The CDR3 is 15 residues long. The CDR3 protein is CASSQENGAHYEQYF.

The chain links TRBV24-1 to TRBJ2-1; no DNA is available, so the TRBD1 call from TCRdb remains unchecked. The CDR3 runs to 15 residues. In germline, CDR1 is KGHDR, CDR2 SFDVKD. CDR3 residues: CATKDRDSESTEQFF.

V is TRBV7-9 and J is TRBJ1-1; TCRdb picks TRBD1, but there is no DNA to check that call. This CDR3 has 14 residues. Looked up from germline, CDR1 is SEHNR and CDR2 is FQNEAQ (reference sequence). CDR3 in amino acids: CASSSEGANTEAFF.

The CDR3: CATRGRGGGNEQFF. This rearrangement joins TRBV24-1 to TRBJ2-1; TCRdb indicates TRBD1, and absent DNA this call remains unverified. The CDR3 length is 14 residues. Germline CDR1 KGHDR, CDR2 SFDVKD.

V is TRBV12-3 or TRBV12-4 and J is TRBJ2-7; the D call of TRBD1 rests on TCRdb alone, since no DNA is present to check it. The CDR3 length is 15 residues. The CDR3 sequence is CASSITGTGVYEQYF.

The CDR3 here is CASSFPRQGQETQYF. The chain couples TRBV27 to TRBJ2-5; TCRdb's assignment of TRBD1 cannot be checked, as there is no DNA. Germline CDR1 is MNHEY and CDR2 is SMNVEV (reference sequence). The CDR3 runs 15 residues.

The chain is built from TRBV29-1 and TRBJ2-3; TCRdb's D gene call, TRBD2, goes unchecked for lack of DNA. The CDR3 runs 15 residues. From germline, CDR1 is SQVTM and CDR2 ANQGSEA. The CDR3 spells CSVPFSGRSTDTQYF.

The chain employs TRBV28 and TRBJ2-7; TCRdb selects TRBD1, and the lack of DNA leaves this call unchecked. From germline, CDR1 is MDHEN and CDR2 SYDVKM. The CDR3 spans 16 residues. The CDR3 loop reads CASSFPGQGTDYEQYF.

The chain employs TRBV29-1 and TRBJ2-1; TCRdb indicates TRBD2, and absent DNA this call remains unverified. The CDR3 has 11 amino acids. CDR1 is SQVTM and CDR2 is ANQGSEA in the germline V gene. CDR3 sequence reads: CSVARGQGQFF.

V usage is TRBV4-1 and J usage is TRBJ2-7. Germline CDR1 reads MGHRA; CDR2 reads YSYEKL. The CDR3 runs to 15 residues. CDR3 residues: CASSQVQGSSYEQYF.

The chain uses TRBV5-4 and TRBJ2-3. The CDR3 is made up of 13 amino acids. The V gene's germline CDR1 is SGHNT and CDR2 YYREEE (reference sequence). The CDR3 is CASSWKVLDTQYF.

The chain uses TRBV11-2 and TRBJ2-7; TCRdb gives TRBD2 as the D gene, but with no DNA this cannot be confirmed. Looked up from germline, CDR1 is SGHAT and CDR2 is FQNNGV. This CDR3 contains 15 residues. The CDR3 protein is CASSLGSELNYEQYF.

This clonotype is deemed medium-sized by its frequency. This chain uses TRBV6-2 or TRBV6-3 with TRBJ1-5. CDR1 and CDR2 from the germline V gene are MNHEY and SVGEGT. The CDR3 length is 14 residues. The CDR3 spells CASSQDIENQPQHF.

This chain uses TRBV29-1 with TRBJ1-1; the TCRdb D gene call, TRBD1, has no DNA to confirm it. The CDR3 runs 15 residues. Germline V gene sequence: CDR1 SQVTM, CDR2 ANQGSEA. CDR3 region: CSVEGWDRENTEAFF. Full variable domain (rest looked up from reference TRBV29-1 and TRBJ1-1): SAVISQKPSRDICQRGTSLTIQCQVDSQVTMMFWYRQQPGQSLTLIATANQGSEATYESGFVIDKFPISRPNLTFSTLTVSNMSPEDSSIYLCSVEGWDRENTEAFFGQGTRLTVV.

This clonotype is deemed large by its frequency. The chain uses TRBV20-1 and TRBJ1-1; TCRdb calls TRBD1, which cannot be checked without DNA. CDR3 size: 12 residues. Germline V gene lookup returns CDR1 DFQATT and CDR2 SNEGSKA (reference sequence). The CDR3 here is CSAIRGDTEAFF.

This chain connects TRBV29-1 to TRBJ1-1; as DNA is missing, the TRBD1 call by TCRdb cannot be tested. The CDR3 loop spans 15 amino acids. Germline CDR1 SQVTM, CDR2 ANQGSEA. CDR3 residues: CSGQGGGAKNTEAFF.

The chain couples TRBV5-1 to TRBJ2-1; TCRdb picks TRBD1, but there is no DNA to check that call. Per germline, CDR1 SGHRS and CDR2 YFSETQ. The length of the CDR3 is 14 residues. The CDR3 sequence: CATKEGARVSEQFF.

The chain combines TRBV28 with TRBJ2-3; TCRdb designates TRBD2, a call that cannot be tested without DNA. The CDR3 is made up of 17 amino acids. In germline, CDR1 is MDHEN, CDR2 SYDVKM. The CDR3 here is CASSFRTSGGDPDTQYF.

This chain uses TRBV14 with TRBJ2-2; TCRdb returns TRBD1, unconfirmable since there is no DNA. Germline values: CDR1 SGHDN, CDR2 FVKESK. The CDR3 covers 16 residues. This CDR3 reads CASSQEDRGILGELFF.

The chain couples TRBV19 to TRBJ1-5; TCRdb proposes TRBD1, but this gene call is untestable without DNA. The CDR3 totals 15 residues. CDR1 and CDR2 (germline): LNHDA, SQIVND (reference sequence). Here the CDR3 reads CASTRDRGLNQPQHF.

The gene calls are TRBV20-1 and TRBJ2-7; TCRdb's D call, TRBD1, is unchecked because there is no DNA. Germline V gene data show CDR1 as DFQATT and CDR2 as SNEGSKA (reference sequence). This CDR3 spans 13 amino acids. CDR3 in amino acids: CSAIDRVSYEQYF.

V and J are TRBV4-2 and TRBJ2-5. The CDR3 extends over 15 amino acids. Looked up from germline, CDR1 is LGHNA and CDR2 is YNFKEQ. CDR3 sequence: CASSQDLGSQETQYF.

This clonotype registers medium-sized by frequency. The CDR3 spells CASSILRDSYNEQFF. The chain couples TRBV5-4 to TRBJ2-1; TCRdb calls TRBD1, which cannot be checked without DNA. CDR3 length: 15 residues. In germline, CDR1 is SGHNT, CDR2 YYREEE (reference sequence).

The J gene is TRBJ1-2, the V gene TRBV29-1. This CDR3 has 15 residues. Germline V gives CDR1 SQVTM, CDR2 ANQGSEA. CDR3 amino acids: CSVVGGETPNYGYTF.

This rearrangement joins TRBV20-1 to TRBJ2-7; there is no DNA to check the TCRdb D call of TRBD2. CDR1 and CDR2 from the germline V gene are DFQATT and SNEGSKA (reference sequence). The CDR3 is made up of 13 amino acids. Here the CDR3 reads CSAAEGLVYEQYF.

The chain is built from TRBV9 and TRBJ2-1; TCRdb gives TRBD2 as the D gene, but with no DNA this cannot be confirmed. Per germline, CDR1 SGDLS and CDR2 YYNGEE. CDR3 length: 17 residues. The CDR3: CASSLEPGLGPDDEQFF.

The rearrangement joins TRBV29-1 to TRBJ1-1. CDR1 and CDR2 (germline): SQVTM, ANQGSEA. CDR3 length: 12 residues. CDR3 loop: CSGLVENTEAFF.

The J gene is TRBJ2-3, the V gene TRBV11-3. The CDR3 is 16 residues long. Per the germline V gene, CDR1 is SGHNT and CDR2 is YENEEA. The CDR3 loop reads CASSFSSQDQTDTQYF.